The 25 T cell receptor beta chains below all came from one sample that was sequenced in a study of T-cell memory formation after mild COVID-19. From the 5' RACE reads, TCRdb called clonotypes with MiXCR, one entry per CDR3 protein. The table includes roughly 400,000 distinct CDR3 sequences, over 15% detected once. The sequenced sample was PBMCs or a T cell subset sorted from them (not recorded which). The receptors stem from a man between 18 and 35 years old who had mild COVID-19 (a few samples of this study predate the infection). Cell type and time point are not known.

The count of this clonotype is one. The chain uses TRBV6-5 and TRBJ1-2; 7 nucleotides align to TRBD1. CDR1 and CDR2 (germline): MNHEY, SVGAGI. The CDR3 has 17 amino acids. V was clipped by 0 bases and J by 0 bases; unmatched bases: 7. DNA for the CDR3: TGTGCCAGCAGTTACTCAGCAGGGACAGTAGCTAACTATGGCTACACCTTC. This translates into CASSYSAGTVANYGYTF.

V gene TRBV11-2 combines with J gene TRBJ2-2, with no clear D. In germline, CDR1 is SGHAT, CDR2 FQNNGV. Deletions cut 1 base from V and 4 bases from J, with 7 bases between. This CDR3 spans 14 amino acids. The CDR3 DNA is TGTGCCAGCAGCTTAGGCCCAGTCACCGGGGAGCTGTTTTTT. Translating it yields CASSLGPVTGELFF.

The chain links TRBV5-6 to TRBJ1-1; D ambiguous. Germline V gene data show CDR1 as SGHDT and CDR2 as YYEEEE. This CDR3 contains 14 residues. Trimming pared 0 bases from V and 12 bases from J, leaving 18 bases between. CDR3 in amino acids: CASSLAISQTLSFF. CDR3 DNA sequence: TGTGCCAGCAGCTTGGCCATCAGTCAGACGTTGTCTTTCTTT.

V is TRBV7-2 and J is TRBJ2-3; D not certain. V was cut by 5 bases and J by 6 bases, with 9 bases left in between. This CDR3 spans 12 amino acids. Per the germline V gene, CDR1 is SGHTA and CDR2 is FQGNSA. The DNA of the CDR3 is TGTGCCAGCAGCCCTGTCGTCGATACGCAGTATTTT. Translation: CASSPVVDTQYF.

The chain carries TRBV5-1 and TRBJ2-7; no definite D call. Trimming took off 5 bases at V and 1 base at J, with 13 bases between the two ends. The CDR3 totals 14 residues. Per germline, CDR1 SGHRS and CDR2 YFSETQ. The CDR3 nucleotides are TGCGCCAGCAGTTACCCTAGGTGTTCCTACGAGCAGTACGTC. This codes for CASSYPRCSYEQYV.

There are a few counts of this clonotype. The rearrangement uses TRBV9 and TRBJ1-2; possibly TRBD1 for D (5 bases). The germline V gene encodes CDR1 SGDLS and CDR2 YYNGEE. The V end was cut by 3 bases, the J end by 6 bases, with 12 bases between. This CDR3 comprises 13 residues. CDR3 sequence: CASSDPGRDGYTF. Here the CDR3 DNA reads TGTGCCAGCAGCGACCCGGGGCGCGATGGCTACACCTTC.

The sample holds a few counts of this clonotype. This chain joins TRBV6-6 and TRBJ2-2; D not resolved. V lost 4 bases, J lost 4 bases, and 10 bases lay in between. CDR1 and CDR2 from the germline V gene are MNHNY and SVGAGI (reference sequence). CDR3 length equals 14 residues. The CDR3 DNA reads TGTGCCAGCAGTTTCGGACGGTCCACCGGGGAGCTGTTTTTT. Translated: CASSFGRSTGELFF.

The chain combines TRBV11-2 with TRBJ1-2; unclear D gene. Germline-derived CDR1 and CDR2 are SGHAT and FQNNGV. V was cut by 1 base and J by 3 bases, with 9 bases left in between. This CDR3 spans 14 amino acids. In DNA form, the CDR3 reads TGTGCCAGCAGCTTAGGAGGGATTGACTATGGCTACACCTTC. It encodes CASSLGGIDYGYTF.

This chain connects TRBV2 to TRBJ2-1, with 7 bases aligning to TRBD2. Germline V gene sequence: CDR1 SNHLY, CDR2 FYNNEI. This CDR3 region has 16 residues. V lost 3 bases and J lost 3; bases outside the gene matches: 8. The CDR3 reads CASSDTASGYYNEQFF. CDR3 in DNA: TGTGCCAGCAGTGACACTGCTAGCGGATACTACAATGAGCAGTTCTTC.

The chain combines TRBV28 with TRBJ2-5, with 10 bases identical to TRBD1. This CDR3 contains 14 residues. Losses at the gene ends were 6 bases for V and 5 bases for J; bases not matched to a gene: 6. CDR1 is MDHEN and CDR2 is SYDVKM in the germline V gene. CDR3 sequence reads: CASSPGQGFETQYF. The CDR3 region has the DNA TGTGCCAGCAGCCCGGGACAGGGGTTCGAGACCCAGTACTTC.

This chain connects TRBV28 to TRBJ2-1; no clear D. The germline V gene encodes CDR1 MDHEN and CDR2 SYDVKM. This CDR3 spans 12 amino acids. Trimming took 5 bases from V and 6 from J, leaving 8 bases between them. CDR3 nucleotide sequence: TGTGCCAGCAGTCCCCGCTTCAATGAGCAGTTCTTC. It codes for CASSPRFNEQFF.

This clonotype has a handful of counts. The rearrangement joins TRBV25-1 to TRBJ2-7, with 10 bases lining up with TRBD1. The CDR3 is 15 amino acids. J gave up 5 bases and V 6 bases, and 10 bases lay outside the gene matches. Germline V gene lookup returns CDR1 MGHDK and CDR2 SYGVNS. CDR3 protein: CASSRAGTGAHEQYF. The CDR3 DNA reads as TGTGCCAGCAGCCGAGCCGGGACAGGGGCCCACGAGCAGTACTTC.

There are a few counts of this clonotype. The rearrangement joins TRBV6-6 to TRBJ2-5; TRBD2 matches at 8 bases. CDR3 length equals 18 residues. V gave up 5 bases and J gave up 0 bases; unmatched junction bases: 14. CDR1 and CDR2 from the germline V gene are MNHNY and SVGAGI (reference sequence). In nucleotides, the CDR3 is TGTGCCAGCAGTCCCCAAAAGGTAGCGGGGCCAGACCAAGAGACCCAGTACTTC. Translated: CASSPQKVAGPDQETQYF.

The chain couples TRBV2 to TRBJ2-3, with D possibly being TRBD2 (5 bases). Trimming removed 4 bases at V and 0 bases at J, with 8 bases between. Per the germline V gene, CDR1 is SNHLY and CDR2 is FYNNEI. The CDR3 runs to 14 residues. The CDR3 spells CASSVRTSTDTQYF. CDR3 sequence (DNA): TGTGCCAGCAGTGTTCGGACTAGCACAGATACGCAGTATTTT.

This chain uses TRBV5-1 with TRBJ2-3, with D unclear. Trimming left V 0 bases short and J 0 bases short, with 11 bases between. This CDR3 has 16 amino acids. Germline loops: CDR1 SGHRS, CDR2 YFSETQ. This CDR3 is CASSLVGQLSTDTQYF. CDR3 coding DNA: TGCGCCAGCAGCTTGGTTGGGCAGCTTAGCACAGATACGCAGTATTTT. Combining the CDR3 with reference TRBV5-1 and TRBJ2-3 gives the whole variable domain KAGVTQTPRYLIKTRGQQVTLSCSPISGHRSVSWYQQTPGQGLQFLFEYFSETQRNKGNFPGRFSGRQFSNSRSEMNVSTLELGDSALYLCASSLVGQLSTDTQYFGPGTRLTVL.

The table lists this clonotype with a few counts. V and J are TRBV10-3 and TRBJ2-2, with D possibly TRBD1 on 5 matching bases. From germline, CDR1 is ENHRY and CDR2 SYGVKD. The CDR3 runs to 15 residues. V was clipped by 8 bases and J by 4 bases, with 17 bases between them. CDR3 residues: CAIQSRDLSTGELFF. CDR3 nucleotides: TGTGCCATCCAATCCAGGGATCTGAGCACCGGGGAGCTGTTTTTT.

The V call is TRBV12-3 or TRBV12-4, the J call TRBJ1-5; D may be TRBD1 (5 bases). The CDR3 covers 16 residues. V lost 5 bases to trimming and J lost 2 bases, with 16 bases between them. CDR3 DNA sequence: TGTGCCAGCAGTCCCGGGGTTGGGGGGGGCAATCAGCCCCAGCATTTT. The encoded protein is CASSPGVGGGNQPQHF.

As DNA, the CDR3 is TGTGCCAGCCGCCCAGACCGCGCGAACACCGGGGAGCTGTTTTTT. Residues: CASRPDRANTGELFF. The chain couples TRBV12-3 or TRBV12-4 to TRBJ2-2; D is unclear. This CDR3 has 15 amino acids. V dropped 8 bases and J dropped 0 bases, with 13 bases sitting between them.

This clonotype was detected ten times or more. The gene calls are TRBV7-2 and TRBJ2-1; 8 positions agree with TRBD2. Germline CDR1 and CDR2: SGHTA and FQGNSA. V was pared by 1 base and J by 3 bases, with 5 bases of the junction left unmatched. CDR3 length: 16 residues. This CDR3 is CASSLGAGGHYNEQFF. For the CDR3, the DNA is TGTGCCAGCAGCTTAGGGGCGGGGGGCCACTACAATGAGCAGTTCTTC.

This clonotype has a count of ten or more. The chain has TRBV7-2 and TRBJ1-2; D is unresolved. The CDR3 loop spans 13 amino acids. Germline CDR1 and CDR2: SGHTA and FQGNSA. The V end was cut by 3 bases, the J end by 3 bases, with 8 bases between. CDR3 in DNA: TGTGCCAGCAGCTTCCGCCCTGACTATGGCTACACCTTC. It specifies CASSFRPDYGYTF.

This clonotype occurred a few times. The chain recombines TRBV3-1 with TRBJ1-6; D may be TRBD1 (5 bases). From germline, CDR1 is LGHDT and CDR2 YNNKEL (reference sequence). Trimming took 4 bases from V and 9 from J, leaving 13 bases between them. The length of the CDR3 is 14 residues. This chain's CDR3 is CASSLGGNGSPLHF. DNA for the CDR3: TGTGCCAGCAGCCTCGGGGGGAACGGTTCACCCCTCCACTTT.

This CDR3 reads CASSKEENRTGPLNTEAFF. The DNA of the CDR3 is TGTGCCAGCAGCAAAGAAGAGAACCGGACAGGACCTCTGAACACTGAAGCTTTCTTT. The chain recombines TRBV21-1 with TRBJ1-1; the table's D call, TRBD1, has no DNA check behind it. TRBV21-1 is a pseudogene locus. The CDR3 is 19 residues long.

In this sample, this clonotype turned up a few times. Germline is not matched at one junction end, which may reflect a read error. The rearrangement links TRBV29-1 to TRBJ1-3; maybe TRBD1 (5 bases). The CDR3 totals 13 residues. Germline assignment: CDR1 SQVTM and CDR2 ANQGSEA. The CDR3 sequence is CSVEGAGGNTIYF. The CDR3 DNA reads as TGCAGCGTCGAAGGGGCGGGAGGAAACACCATATATTTT. The full variable domain, rest sourced from reference TRBV29-1 and TRBJ1-3, is SAVISQKPSRDICQRGTSLTIQCQVDSQVTMMFWYRQQPGQSLTLIATANQGSEATYESGFVIDKFPISRPNLTFSTLTVSNMSPEDSSIYLCSVEGAGGNTIYFGEGSWLTVV.

This clonotype occurred a few times. The rearrangement joins TRBV2 to TRBJ2-7; no firm D call. The CDR3 extends over 10 amino acids. Germline-derived CDR1 and CDR2 are SNHLY and FYNNEI. V was trimmed by 2 bases and J by 12 bases, leaving 8 bases between them. The CDR3 is CASSESKRYF. In nucleotides, the CDR3 is TGTGCCAGCAGTGAAAGCAAAAGGTACTTC.

With regard to this clonotype: At one boundary the junction diverges from the germline segment, which might be a read error. This chain links TRBV7-9 with TRBJ2-3; D may be TRBD1 (5 bases). There are 12 residues in the CDR3. Germline lookup yields CDR1 SEHNR and CDR2 FQNEAQ (reference sequence). In nucleotides, the CDR3 is TGTGCCAGCAGCTTAACCGAGAGGACACCGGATTTT. Its translation is CASSLTERTPDF. The full variable domain, rest sourced from reference TRBV7-9 and TRBJ2-3, is DTGVSQNPRHKITKRGQNVTFRCDPISEHNRLYWYRQTLGQGPEFLTYFQNEAQLEKSRLLSDRFSAERPKGSFSTLEIQRTEQGDSAMYLCASSLTERTPDFGPGTRLTVL.